One sample yielded the 11 T cell receptor beta chains listed below, sequenced in a study of shared clonotypes between healthy human individuals. Here immunoSEQ multiplex PCR was the method, and the copy in TCRdb shows in-frame clones only, minus some. The sample contains about 2 million clones, just under 95% of which appear only once. Naive CD8 isolation took CD45RO-negative cells positively selected for CCR7 and excluded terminally differentiated effector memory CD45RA+ cells. The source material was naive CD8+ T cells sorted from blood. Receptors were obtained from a man in his late teens or twenties in good health.

This sequence joins TRBV5-1 and TRBJ1-2; TRBD1 agrees at 11 bases. The CDR3 totals 15 residues. The V gene's germline CDR1 is SGHRS and CDR2 YFSETQ. Unmatched junction bases numbered 5, after V lost 4 bases and J lost 3 bases. CDR3 residues: CASSHGQGADYGYTF. In DNA form, the CDR3 reads TGCGCCAGCAGCCATGGACAGGGGGCGGACTATGGCTACACCTTC.

This chain links TRBV5-4 with TRBJ1-1; TRBD1 aligns across 7 bases. In germline, CDR1 is SGHNT, CDR2 YYREEE (reference sequence). J gave up 3 bases and V 4 bases, and 6 bases lay outside the gene matches. The CDR3 totals 14 residues. The CDR3, as DNA: TGTGCCAGCAGCCCAGGGGGATTTGACACTGAAGCTTTCTTT. It yields the protein CASSPGGFDTEAFF.

This chain links TRBV19 with TRBJ2-7; 7 bases are shared with TRBD2. The CDR3 covers 13 residues. Per the germline V gene, CDR1 is LNHDA and CDR2 is SQIVND (reference sequence). With 5 bases clipped from V and 6 bases from J, the junction kept 7 bases outside the gene matches. CDR3 DNA: TGTGCCAGTAGTCCCCATGGGGGGGTCGAGCAGTACTTC. Translation gives CASSPHGGVEQYF.

This sequence joins TRBV30 and TRBJ2-2; possible D gene TRBD2, 6 bases. Trimming pared 5 bases from V and 6 bases from J, leaving 13 bases between. There are 13 residues in the CDR3. Germline CDR1 reads GTSNPN; CDR2 reads SVGIG (reference sequence). The CDR3 DNA sequence: TGTGCCTGGGATCCGGGGGTCGCCGGGGAGCTGTTTTTT. Its translation: CAWDPGVAGELFF.

The gene calls are TRBV10-3 and TRBJ2-7; TRBD1 might be the D (8 bases). CDR3 length: 12 residues. CDR1 and CDR2 (germline): ENHRY, SYGVKD. The V and J ends lost 6 bases and 6 bases respectively, with 12 bases between them. The CDR3 DNA reads as TGTGCCATCAGGACAGGGGAGGGCGAGCAGTACTTC. Translation: CAIRTGEGEQYF.

This clone was seen a single time. The rearrangement uses TRBV7-2 and TRBJ2-7; 8 bases are shared with TRBD1. Trimming cost V 4 bases and J 3 bases; bases outside gene matches: 8. Germline V gives CDR1 SGHTA, CDR2 FQGNSA. The CDR3 sequence is 15 residues long. This CDR3 reads CASSSTDRVGYEQYF. The CDR3 DNA is TGTGCCAGCAGCTCTACGGACAGGGTCGGCTACGAGCAGTACTTC. The full variable domain, completed using reference TRBV7-2 and TRBJ2-7, is GAGVSQSPSNKVTEKGKDVELRCDPISGHTALYWYRQSLGQGLEFLIYFQGNSAPDKSGLPSDRFSAERTGGSVSTLTIQRTQQEDSAVYLCASSSTDRVGYEQYFGPGTRLTVT.

This clone was found once. The V call is TRBV7-9, the J call TRBJ2-5; 10 bases are shared with TRBD2. The CDR3 sequence is 16 residues long. Germline lookup yields CDR1 SEHNR and CDR2 FQNEAQ (reference sequence). The junction had 6 bases not matched to a gene; V was cut back by 4 bases and J by 1 base. The CDR3 DNA follows: TGTGCCAGCAGCTCACCAGCGGGGGGGATCCAAGAGACCCAGTACTTC. Encoded protein: CASSSPAGGIQETQYF. Variable domain in full (rest from reference TRBV7-9 and TRBJ2-5): DTGVSQNPRHKITKRGQNVTFRCDPISEHNRLYWYRQTLGQGPEFLTYFQNEAQLEKSRLLSDRFSAERPKGSFSTLEIQRTEQGDSAMYLCASSSPAGGIQETQYFGPGTRLLVL.

This clone has a handful of counts. Other nucleotide sequences from this sample produce the same CDR3. The gene calls are TRBV19 and TRBJ1-4; no definite D call. V was clipped by 1 base and J by 0 bases, with 6 bases between them. The CDR3 consists of 15 residues. Looked up from germline, CDR1 is LNHDA and CDR2 is SQIVND (reference sequence). The CDR3 nucleotides read TGTGCCAGTAGTATAGGGACGGCAACTAATGAAAAACTGTTTTTT. This codes for CASSIGTATNEKLFF.

The chain uses TRBV7-2 and TRBJ2-1, with D tentatively TRBD1 (6 bases). The CDR3 extends over 15 amino acids. The germline V gene has CDR1 SGHTA and CDR2 FQGNSA. V gave up 5 bases and J gave up 0 bases, with 11 bases separating them. The CDR3 coding sequence is TGTGCCAGCAGCATCGACAGGAGCTCCTACAATGAGCAGTTCTTC. Amino acid sequence: CASSIDRSSYNEQFF.

This chain connects TRBV15 to TRBJ2-1; D uncertain. Germline CDR1 is LNHNV and CDR2 is YYDKDF (reference sequence). V lost 0 bases to trimming and J lost 5 bases, with 11 bases between them. The CDR3 contains 15 residues. As DNA, the CDR3 is TGTGCCACCAGCAGAGATCTGTCCCACCACAATGAGCAGTTCTTC. Translation: CATSRDLSHHNEQFF.

The V gene is TRBV6-6, the J gene TRBJ2-1; 9 positions match TRBD1. The trim removed 9 bases at V and 8 bases at J, leaving 11 bases unmatched. This CDR3 contains 14 residues. CDR1 and CDR2 (germline): MNHNY, SVGAGI (reference sequence). The CDR3 DNA reads TGTGCCAGTATAGGGGACAGGGTATTCTATGAGCAGTTCTTC. This encodes CASIGDRVFYEQFF.